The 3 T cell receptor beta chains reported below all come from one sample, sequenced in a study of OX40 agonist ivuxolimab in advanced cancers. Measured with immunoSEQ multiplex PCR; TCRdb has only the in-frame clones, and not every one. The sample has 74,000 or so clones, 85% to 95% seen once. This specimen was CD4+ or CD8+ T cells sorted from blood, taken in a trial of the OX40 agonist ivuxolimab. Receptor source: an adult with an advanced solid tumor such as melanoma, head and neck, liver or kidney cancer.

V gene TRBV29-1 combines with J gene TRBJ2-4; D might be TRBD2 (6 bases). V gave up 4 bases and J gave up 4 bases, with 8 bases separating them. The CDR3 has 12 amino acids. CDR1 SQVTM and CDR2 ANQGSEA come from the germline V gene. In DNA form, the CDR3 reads TGCAGCGTTGTTGGGGGGAAAAACATTCAGTACTTC. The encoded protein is CSVVGGKNIQYF. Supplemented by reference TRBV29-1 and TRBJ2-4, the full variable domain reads SAVISQKPSRDICQRGTSLTIQCQVDSQVTMMFWYRQQPGQSLTLIATANQGSEATYESGFVIDKFPISRPNLTFSTLTVSNMSPEDSSIYLCSVVGGKNIQYFGAGTRLSVL.

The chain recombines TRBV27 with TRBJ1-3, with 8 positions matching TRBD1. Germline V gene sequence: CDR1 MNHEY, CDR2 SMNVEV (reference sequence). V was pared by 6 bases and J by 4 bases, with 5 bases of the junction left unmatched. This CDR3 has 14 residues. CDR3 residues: CASSLTGAGNTIYF. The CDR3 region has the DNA TGTGCCAGCAGCTTGACAGGGGCCGGAAACACCATATATTTT.

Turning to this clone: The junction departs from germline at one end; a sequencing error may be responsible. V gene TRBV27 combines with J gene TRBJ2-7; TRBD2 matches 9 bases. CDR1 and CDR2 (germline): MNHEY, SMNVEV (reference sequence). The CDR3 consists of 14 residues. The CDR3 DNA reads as TGTGCCAGCAGGCCGGGACTAGCCTCCCACGAGCAGTACTTC. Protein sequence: CASRPGLASHEQYF.